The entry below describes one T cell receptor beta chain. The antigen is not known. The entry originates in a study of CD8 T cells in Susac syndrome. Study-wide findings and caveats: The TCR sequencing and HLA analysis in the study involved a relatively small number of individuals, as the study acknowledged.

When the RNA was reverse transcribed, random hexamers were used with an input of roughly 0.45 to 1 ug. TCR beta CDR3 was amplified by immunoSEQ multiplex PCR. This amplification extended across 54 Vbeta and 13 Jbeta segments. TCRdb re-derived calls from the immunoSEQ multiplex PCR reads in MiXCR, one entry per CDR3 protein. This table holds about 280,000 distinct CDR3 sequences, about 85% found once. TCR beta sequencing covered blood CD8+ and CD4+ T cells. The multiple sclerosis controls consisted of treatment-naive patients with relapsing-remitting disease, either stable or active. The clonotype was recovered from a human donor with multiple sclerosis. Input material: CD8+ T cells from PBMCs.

The CDR3 loop is CASTLTRGVDQETQYF. The CDR3 region has the DNA TGTGCCAGCACTCTCACGCGGGGGGTGGACCAAGAGACCCAGTACTTC. The chain couples TRBV28 to TRBJ2-5; 8 nucleotides agree with TRBD2. The germline gives CDR1 MDHEN, CDR2 SYDVKM. The junction had 10 bases not matched to a gene; V was cut back by 7 bases and J by 0 bases. The CDR3 runs to 16 residues.